This TCR beta chain was obtained from a study of shared clonotypes between healthy human individuals. The study's findings and limits: Sharing of clonotypes among donors was expected to vary with sequencing depth. Generation probabilities of non-shared clonotypes were lower (relative to those shared by all four donors).

Naive CD4+ cells were CD45RA-selected; the remaining cells were memory. Trimming pared 3 bases from V and 3 bases from J, leaving 3 bases between. CDR1 SNHLY and CDR2 FYNNEI come from the germline V gene. The CDR3 loop spans 12 amino acids. Some clones are missing from TCRdb's copy, which holds only in-frame ones; the method was immunoSEQ multiplex PCR. The sample holds approximately 2.4 million clones, roughly 95% seen once. Notes on this clone: The target antigen is unknown.

The TCR sequence derives from a man between 18 and 35 years old in good health. Sequencing input: naive CD4+ T cells sorted from blood. As for subset: CD45RA+ positively selected. This chain joins TRBV2 and TRBJ1-3, with unresolved D. CDR3 in amino acids: CASSEDGNTIYF. In DNA form, the CDR3 reads TGTGCCAGCAGTGAGGATGGAAACACCATATATTTT. The full variable domain, in which reference TRBV2 and TRBJ1-3 provide the parts outside the CDR3, is EPEVTQTPSHQVTQMGQEVILRCVPISNHLYFYWYRQILGQKVEFLVSFYNNEISEKSEIFDDQFSVERPDGSNFTLKIRSTKLEDSAMYFCASSEDGNTIYFGEGSWLTVV.